This T cell receptor (beta chain) was obtained from a study of response to subunit inactivated influenza vaccine. Points from the study as a whole: Authors suggested seasonal influenza vaccinations each recruit few new T cells.

Germline-derived CDR1 and CDR2 are DFQATT and SNEGSKA (reference sequence). V was pared by 6 bases and J by 9 bases, with 15 bases of the junction left unmatched. The CDR3 has 16 residues. As to this clonotype: The antigen is unknown.

TCRdb independently ran MiXCR on the RT-PCR reads; one entry per CDR3 protein. The repertoire holds 450,000 to 600,000 distinct CDR3 sequences, with 16% as singletons. The sample was CD4+ T cells sorted from PBMCs, taken around 2 years after vaccination. This sequence was found in a man between 50 and 69 years old who received an inactivated influenza vaccine. This chain links TRBV20-1 with TRBJ2-2; TRBD2 agrees at 11 bases. This CDR3 is CSAPQSTSGRPRELFF. The CDR3 nucleotides are TGCAGTGCGCCTCAGTCCACTAGCGGGAGACCCAGGGAGCTGTTTTTT.